The rows below give T cell receptor beta chains drawn from one sample of a study of T cell changes during pregnancy in multiple sclerosis. Some clones are missing from TCRdb's copy, which holds only in-frame ones; the method was immunoSEQ multiplex PCR. The profile shows about 50,000 clones, roughly 94% of them singletons. Sequencing was performed on CD4+ T cells from peripheral blood mononuclear cells, taken in the third trimester of pregnancy. Receptor source: a female donor with multiple sclerosis, enrolled in a pregnancy study. CDR3s include the opening cysteine and the closing phenylalanine or tryptophan. Each record gives: clone size, V gene, D gene, J gene, CDR3 protein, CDR3 DNA. A D gene is named only where the DNA matches it firmly. Not all rows give a size; the values are once, few, many and, for expanded clones, a class.

NA,TRBV15,NA,TRBJ1-5,CATSRESGPLYQPQHF,TGTGCCACCAGCAGAGAGTCAGGGCCTTTGTATCAGCCCCAGCATTTT
NA,TRBV27,TRBD1,TRBJ2-2,CASSLEGAYTGELFF,TGTGCCAGCAGTTTAGAGGGGGCCTACACCGGGGAGCTGTTTTTT
once,TRBV4-3,TRBD1,TRBJ2-3,CASSTGQITDTQYF,TGCGCCAGCAGCACGGGACAGATCACAGATACGCAGTATTTT
NA,TRBV9,NA,TRBJ2-2,CASSVGGDTHTGELFF,TGTGCCAGCAGCGTAGGAGGGGACACACACACCGGGGAGCTGTTTTTT
NA,TRBV5-1,NA,TRBJ2-1,CASSLVEQSSYNEQFF,TGCGCCAGCAGCTTGGTGGAGCAGAGCTCCTACAATGAGCAGTTCTTC
NA,TRBV28,TRBD1,TRBJ2-7,CASSFLLGTGPSRDEQYF,TGTGCCAGCAGTTTCTTGTTAGGGACAGGGCCCTCACGGGACGAGCAGTACTTC
NA,TRBV28,NA,TRBJ2-5,CASRIQGAETQYF,TGTGCCAGCAGGATACAGGGCGCAGAGACCCAGTACTTC
NA,TRBV6-1,NA,TRBJ2-2,CASSSATRGTGELFF,TGTGCCAGCAGTTCCGCGACGCGGGGTACCGGGGAGCTGTTTTTT
NA,TRBV6-1,TRBD2,TRBJ2-7,CASSGGLAGDYYEQYF,TGTGCCAGCAGTGGAGGACTAGCGGGGGATTACTACGAGCAGTACTTC
NA,TRBV5-1,TRBD1,TRBJ2-7,CASSLGGLRTGAYEQYF,TGCGCCAGCAGCTTGGGGGGTTTGAGGACAGGGGCCTACGAGCAGTACTTC
once,TRBV10-3,NA,TRBJ2-7,CAISGQGMTYEQYF,TGTGCCATCAGTGGGCAGGGGATGACCTACGAGCAGTACTTC
NA,TRBV6-1,TRBD1,TRBJ1-2,CASSDSGTDYGYTF,TGTGCCAGCAGTGATTCCGGGACAGACTATGGCTACACCTTC
NA,TRBV11-3,NA,TRBJ2-5,CASSDRQAGETQYF,TGTGCCAGCAGCGACCGACAGGCCGGAGAGACCCAGTACTTC
NA,TRBV9,NA,TRBJ1-2,CASSVRGTYGYTF,TGTGCCAGCAGCGTCAGGGGCACCTATGGCTACACCTTC
NA,TRBV2,TRBD1,TRBJ2-3,CASSGRQGYADTQYF,TGTGCCAGCAGCGGGAGACAGGGGTACGCAGATACGCAGTATTTT
NA,TRBV15,NA,TRBJ1-1,CATSRGTENTEAFF,TGTGCCACCAGCAGAGGCACAGAGAACACTGAAGCTTTCTTT
NA,TRBV7-6,NA,TRBJ2-7,CASSQQGGGASYEQYF,TGTGCCAGCAGCCAACAGGGCGGGGGCGCCTCCTACGAGCAGTACTTC
NA,TRBV5-4,NA,TRBJ2-5,CASSSAEETQYF,TGTGCCAGCTCTAGTGCTGAAGAGACCCAGTACTTC
NA,TRBV5-4,TRBD1,TRBJ1-2,CASSFQGAQVYGYTF,TGTGCCAGCAGCTTTCAGGGGGCGCAGGTCTATGGCTACACCTTC
NA,TRBV5-1,NA,TRBJ1-3,CASSLGLQGISGNTIYF,TGCGCCAGCAGCTTGGGCCTACAGGGTATCTCTGGAAACACCATATATTTT
NA,TRBV4-3,NA,TRBJ2-1,CASSQDYRAGGYEQFF,TGCGCCAGCAGCCAAGATTACAGGGCCGGGGGGTATGAGCAGTTCTTC
NA,TRBV9,TRBD2,TRBJ2-5,CASSVGASGSFRETQYF,TGTGCCAGCAGCGTAGGGGCTAGCGGGAGCTTTAGGGAGACCCAGTACTTC
NA,TRBV5-1,TRBD1,TRBJ1-1,CASSVGLRQGDRAFF,TGCGCCAGCAGCGTGGGGCTACGACAGGGGGATAGAGCTTTCTTT
NA,TRBV12-2,NA,TRBJ2-2,CASRLRIANTGELFF,TGTGCAAGTCGCTTGAGGATCGCGAACACCGGGGAGCTGTTTTTT
NA,TRBV30,TRBD1,TRBJ1-6,CAWSVRTGRNSPLHF,TGTGCCTGGAGTGTACGGACAGGCAGAAATTCACCCCTCCACTTT
NA,TRBV6-1,NA,TRBJ2-7,CASGPGLLYEQYF,TGTGCCAGCGGACCGGGACTTCTCTACGAGCAGTACTTC